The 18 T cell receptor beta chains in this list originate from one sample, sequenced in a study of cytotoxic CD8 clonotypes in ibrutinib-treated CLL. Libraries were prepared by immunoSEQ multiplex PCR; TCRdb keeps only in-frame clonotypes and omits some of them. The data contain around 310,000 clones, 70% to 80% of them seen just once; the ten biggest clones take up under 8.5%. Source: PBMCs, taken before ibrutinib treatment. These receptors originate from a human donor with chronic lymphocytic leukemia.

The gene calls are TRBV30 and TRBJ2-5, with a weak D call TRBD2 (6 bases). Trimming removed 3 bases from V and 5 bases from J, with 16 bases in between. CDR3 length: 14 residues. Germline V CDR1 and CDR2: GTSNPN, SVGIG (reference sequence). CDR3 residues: CAWSRKDYRETQYF. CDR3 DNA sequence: TGTGCCTGGAGCCGAAAGGACTATCGCGAGACCCAGTACTTC.

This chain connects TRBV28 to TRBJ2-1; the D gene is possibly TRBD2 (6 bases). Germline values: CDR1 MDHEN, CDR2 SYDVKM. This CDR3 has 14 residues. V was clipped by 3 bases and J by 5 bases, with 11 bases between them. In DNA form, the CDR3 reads TGTGCCAGCAGTTTTCTGGGGGAGGACAATGAGCAGTTCTTC. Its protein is CASSFLGEDNEQFF.

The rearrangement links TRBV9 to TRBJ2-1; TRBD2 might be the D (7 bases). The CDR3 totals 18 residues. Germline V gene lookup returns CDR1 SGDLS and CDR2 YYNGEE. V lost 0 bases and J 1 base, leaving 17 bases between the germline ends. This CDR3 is CASSVGTGTTLSYNEQFF. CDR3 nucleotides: TGTGCCAGCAGCGTAGGAACAGGGACTACCCTTTCCTACAATGAGCAGTTCTTC.

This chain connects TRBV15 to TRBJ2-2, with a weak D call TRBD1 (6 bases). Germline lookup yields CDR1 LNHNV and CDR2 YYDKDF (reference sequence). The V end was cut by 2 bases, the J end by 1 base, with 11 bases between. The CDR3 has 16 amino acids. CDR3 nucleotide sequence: TGTGCCACCAGCAGAATGGGGGCCTTGAACACCGGGGAGCTGTTTTTT. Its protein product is CATSRMGALNTGELFF.

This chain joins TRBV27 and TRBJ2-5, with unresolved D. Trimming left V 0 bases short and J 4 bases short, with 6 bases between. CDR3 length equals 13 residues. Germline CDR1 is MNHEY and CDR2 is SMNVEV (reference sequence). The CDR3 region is CASSLSRIETQYF. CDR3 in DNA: TGTGCCAGCAGTTTATCCAGGATAGAGACCCAGTACTTC.

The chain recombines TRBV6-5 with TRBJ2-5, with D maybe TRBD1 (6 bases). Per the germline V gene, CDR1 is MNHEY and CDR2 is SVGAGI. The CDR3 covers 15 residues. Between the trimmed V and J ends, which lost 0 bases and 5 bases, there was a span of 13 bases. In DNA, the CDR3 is TGTGCCAGCAGTTACTCGACCACAGGGTCTGAGACCCAGTACTTC. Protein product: CASSYSTTGSETQYF.

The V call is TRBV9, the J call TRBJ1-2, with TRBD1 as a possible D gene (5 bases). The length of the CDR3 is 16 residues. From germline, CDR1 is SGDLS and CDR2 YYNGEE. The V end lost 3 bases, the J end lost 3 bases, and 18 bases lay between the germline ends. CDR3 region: CASSAGGAGQYYGYTF. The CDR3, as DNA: TGTGCCAGCAGCGCAGGTGGGGCCGGACAATACTATGGCTACACCTTC.

In nucleotides, the CDR3 is TGTGCCAGCAGCGTAGGCGGGAAAGGCTACACCTTC. Amino acids: CASSVGGKGYTF. This rearrangement joins TRBV9 to TRBJ1-2; no clear D gene. The CDR3 loop spans 12 amino acids. Germline CDR1 and CDR2: SGDLS and YYNGEE. The ends were cut back, 0 bases at V and 8 bases at J, with 8 bases in the middle. The full variable domain, with the rest looked up from reference TRBV9 and TRBJ1-2, is DSGVTQTPKHLITATGQRVTLRCSPRSGDLSVYWYQQSLDQGLQFLIQYYNGEERAKGNILERFSAQQFPDLHSELNLSSLELGDSALYFCASSVGGKGYTFGSGTRLTVV.

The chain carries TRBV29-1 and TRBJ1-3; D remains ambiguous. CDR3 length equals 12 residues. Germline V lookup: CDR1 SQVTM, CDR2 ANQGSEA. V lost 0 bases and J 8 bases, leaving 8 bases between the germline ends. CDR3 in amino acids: CSVEDGRDTIYF. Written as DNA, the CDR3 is TGCAGCGTTGAAGATGGAAGGGACACCATATATTTT.

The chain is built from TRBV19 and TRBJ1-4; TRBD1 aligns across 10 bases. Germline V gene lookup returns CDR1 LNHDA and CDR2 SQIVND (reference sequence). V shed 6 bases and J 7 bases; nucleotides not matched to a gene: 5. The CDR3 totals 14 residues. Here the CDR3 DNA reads TGTGCCAGTAGGCCCCGGGACAGGGGTGAAAAACTGTTTTTT. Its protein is CASRPRDRGEKLFF.

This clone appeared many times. CDR3 coding DNA: TGTGCCAGCAGCCCACCGGGACAGACCTCTGGAAACACCATATATTTT. Its protein is CASSPPGQTSGNTIYF. This sequence joins TRBV7-6 and TRBJ1-3, with 7 bases matching TRBD1. This CDR3 region has 16 residues. With 5 bases clipped from V and 0 bases from J, the junction kept 7 bases outside the gene matches. Looked up from germline, CDR1 is SGHVS and CDR2 is FNYEAQ.

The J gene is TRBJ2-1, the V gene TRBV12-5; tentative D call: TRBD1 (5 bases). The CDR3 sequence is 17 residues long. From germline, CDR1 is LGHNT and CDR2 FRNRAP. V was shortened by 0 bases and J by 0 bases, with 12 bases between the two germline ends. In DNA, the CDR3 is TGTGCTAGTGGTTTGGTATCAGGGATGAGCTCCTACAATGAGCAGTTCTTC. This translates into CASGLVSGMSSYNEQFF.

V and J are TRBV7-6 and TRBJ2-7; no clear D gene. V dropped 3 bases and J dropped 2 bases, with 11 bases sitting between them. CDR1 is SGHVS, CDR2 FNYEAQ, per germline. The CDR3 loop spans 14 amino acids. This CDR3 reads CASSFSSGAYEQYF. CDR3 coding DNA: TGTGCCAGCAGCTTTTCGTCCGGAGCCTACGAGCAGTACTTC.

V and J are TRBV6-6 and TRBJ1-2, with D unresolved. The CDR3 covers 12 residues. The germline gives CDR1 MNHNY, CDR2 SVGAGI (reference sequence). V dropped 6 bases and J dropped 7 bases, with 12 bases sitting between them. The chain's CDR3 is CASSTPVGGYTF. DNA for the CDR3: TGTGCCAGCAGCACGCCGGTAGGTGGCTACACCTTC.

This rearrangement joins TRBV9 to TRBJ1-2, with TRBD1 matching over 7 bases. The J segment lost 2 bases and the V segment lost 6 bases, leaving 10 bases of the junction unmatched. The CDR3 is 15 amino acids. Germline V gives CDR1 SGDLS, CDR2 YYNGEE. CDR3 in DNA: TGTGCCAGCACCGGCTGGGAGGGGGCGAACTATGGCTACACCTTC. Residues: CASTGWEGANYGYTF.

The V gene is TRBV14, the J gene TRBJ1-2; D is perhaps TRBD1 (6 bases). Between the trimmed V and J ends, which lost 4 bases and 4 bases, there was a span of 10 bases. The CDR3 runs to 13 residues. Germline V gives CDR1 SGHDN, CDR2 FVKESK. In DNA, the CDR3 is TGTGCCAGCAGCCCCGGGGGCCTCTATGGCTACACCTTC. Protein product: CASSPGGLYGYTF.

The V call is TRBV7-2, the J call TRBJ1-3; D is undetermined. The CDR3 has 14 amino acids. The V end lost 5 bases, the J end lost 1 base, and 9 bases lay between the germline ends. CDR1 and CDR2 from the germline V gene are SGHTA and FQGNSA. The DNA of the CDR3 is TGTGCCAGCAGCCCCGAGGTGTCTGGAAACACCATATATTTT. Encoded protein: CASSPEVSGNTIYF.

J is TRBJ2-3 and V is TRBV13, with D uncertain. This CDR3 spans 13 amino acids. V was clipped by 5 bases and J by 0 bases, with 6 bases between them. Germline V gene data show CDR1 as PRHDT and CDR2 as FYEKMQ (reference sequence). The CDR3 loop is CASSATSTDTQYF. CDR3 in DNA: TGTGCCAGCAGCGCAACTAGCACAGATACGCAGTATTTT.